This TCR beta chain came from a study of T cell responses to AZD1222 COVID-19 vaccine. Study-wide results and caveats: Without day 14 samples, only post-peak T cell repertoires were studied.

Remarks on this clone: Its matching antigen is unknown.

The CDR3 has 15 residues. The germline CDR1 and CDR2 sequences are SEHNR and FQNEAQ (reference sequence). V lost 1 base, J lost 2 bases, and 12 bases lay in between. Measured with immunoSEQ multiplex PCR; TCRdb has only the in-frame clones, and not every one. The data hold about 150,000 clones, with roughly nine tenths observed a single time. This sequence was found in an adult who had recovered from COVID-19. The chain links TRBV7-9 to TRBJ2-7; D unresolved. Material: peripheral blood, obtained after recovery from COVID-19. CDR3 nucleotides: TGTGCCAGCAGCTTAGGCCCTAGTAACCCCTACGAGCAGTACTTC. It specifies CASSLGPSNPYEQYF.